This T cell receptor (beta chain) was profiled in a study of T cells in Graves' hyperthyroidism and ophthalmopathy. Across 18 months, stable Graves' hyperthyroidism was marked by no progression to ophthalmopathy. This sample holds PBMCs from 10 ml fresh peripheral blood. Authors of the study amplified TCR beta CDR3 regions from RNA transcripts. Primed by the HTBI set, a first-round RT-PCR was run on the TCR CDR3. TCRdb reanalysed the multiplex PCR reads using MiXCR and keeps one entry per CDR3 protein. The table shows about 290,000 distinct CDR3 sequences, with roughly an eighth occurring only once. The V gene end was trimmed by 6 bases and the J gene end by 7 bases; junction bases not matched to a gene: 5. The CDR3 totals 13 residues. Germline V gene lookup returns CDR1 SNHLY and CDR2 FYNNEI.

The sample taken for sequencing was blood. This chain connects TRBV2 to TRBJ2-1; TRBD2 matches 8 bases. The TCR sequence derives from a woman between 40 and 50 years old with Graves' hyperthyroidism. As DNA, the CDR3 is TGTGCCAGCAGCATGGGCGGGAGGAATGAGCAGTTCTTC. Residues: CASSMGGRNEQFF.